The subject of this entry is one T cell receptor (beta chain). The antigen remains undetermined. The source of the sample is a study of T cells in Graves' hyperthyroidism and ophthalmopathy. Study-level points and caveats: Most clonotypes that expanded in the thyroid above 0.001 also showed up in blood.

Researchers defined stable Graves' hyperthyroidism as no ophthalmopathy progression within 18 months. Diagnoses were established using clinical symptoms, serum thyroxine and TRAb, thyroid ultrasound and orbital computed tomography. In germline, CDR1 is SGHDT, CDR2 YYEEEE. V was trimmed by 1 base and J by 1 base, leaving 8 bases between them. CDR3 length: 14 residues. RNA transcripts were the template for amplifying TCR beta CDR3 regions. HTBI primers were the set used in a first-round RT-PCR of the TCR CDR3. TCRdb independently ran MiXCR on the multiplex PCR reads; one entry per CDR3 protein. The table lists hundreds of thousands of distinct CDR3 sequences, about 15% of them singletons.

This chain links TRBV5-6 with TRBJ1-2; the D is unclear. The sample taken for sequencing was blood. The origin of this receptor is a woman aged 18-29 years with Graves' hyperthyroidism. The CDR3 DNA is TGTGCCAGCAGCTTGATACGGGGTAACTATGGCTACACCTTC. Encoded protein: CASSLIRGNYGYTF.